This T cell receptor (beta chain) was identified during a study of T cells in Graves' hyperthyroidism and ophthalmopathy. Amplification of TCR beta CDR3 regions was performed using RNA transcripts as template. HTBI primers were employed in a first-round RT-PCR of the TCR CDR3. TCRdb ran MiXCR on the multiplex PCR reads and lists one entry per CDR3 protein. Of around 450,000 distinct CDR3 sequences listed, roughly 13% are singletons. The sequenced sample consisted of blood. The receptor was isolated from a woman aged 18-29 years with Graves' hyperthyroidism.

DNA of the CDR3: TGTGCTAGTGGTTTCACTCTGGCCCCCACAGGGAGCGGCTACACCTTC. Translating gives CASGFTLAPTGSGYTF. The V call is TRBV12-5, the J call TRBJ1-2; TRBD1 is a possible D gene (6 bases). Trimming took 3 bases from V and 8 from J, leaving 22 bases between them. The CDR3 consists of 16 residues. CDR1 is LGHNT and CDR2 is FRNRAP in the germline V gene.